This T cell receptor beta chain comes out of a study of blood T cell repertoires in COVID-19. This CDR3 comprises 13 residues. Trimming took off 5 bases at V and 8 bases at J, with 15 bases between the two ends. Libraries were prepared by immunoSEQ multiplex PCR; TCRdb keeps only in-frame clonotypes and omits some of them. The sample has about 130,000 clones; under 85% are singletons. This clonotype was obtained from a woman aged 60-75 years with acute or convalescent COVID-19. The sequenced sample consisted of peripheral blood. The chain has TRBV12-3 or TRBV12-4 and TRBJ1-2; D unresolved. The CDR3 nucleotides read TGTGCCAGCAGTCTTCTGGATACGGGAGGCTACACCTTC. Amino acid sequence: CASSLLDTGGYTF.